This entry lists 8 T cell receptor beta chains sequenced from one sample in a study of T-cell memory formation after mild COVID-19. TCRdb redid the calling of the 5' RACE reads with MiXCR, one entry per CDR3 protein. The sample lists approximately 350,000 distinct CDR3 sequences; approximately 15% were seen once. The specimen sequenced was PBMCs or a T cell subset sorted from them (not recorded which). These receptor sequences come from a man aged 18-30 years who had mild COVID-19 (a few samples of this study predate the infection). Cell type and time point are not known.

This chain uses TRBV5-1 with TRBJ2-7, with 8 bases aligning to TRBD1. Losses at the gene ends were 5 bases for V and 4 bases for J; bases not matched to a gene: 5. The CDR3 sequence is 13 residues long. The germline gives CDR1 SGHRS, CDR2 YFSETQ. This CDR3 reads CASRKDREYEQYV. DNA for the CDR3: TGCGCCAGCAGGAAGGACAGGGAATACGAGCAGTACGTC.

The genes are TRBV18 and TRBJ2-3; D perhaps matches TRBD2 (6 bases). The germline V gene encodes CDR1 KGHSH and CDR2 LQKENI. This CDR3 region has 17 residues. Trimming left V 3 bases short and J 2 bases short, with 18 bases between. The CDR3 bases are TGTGCCAGCTCACCGGAAAGCTTAGCGGAGTACACAGATACGCAGTATTTT. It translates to CASSPESLAEYTDTQYF.

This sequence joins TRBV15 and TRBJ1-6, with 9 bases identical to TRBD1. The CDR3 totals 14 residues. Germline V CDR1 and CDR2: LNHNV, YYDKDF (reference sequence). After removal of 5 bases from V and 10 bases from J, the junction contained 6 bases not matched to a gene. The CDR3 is CATSVDRGYSPLHF. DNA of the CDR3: TGTGCCACCAGCGTCGACAGGGGGTACTCACCCCTCCACTTT.

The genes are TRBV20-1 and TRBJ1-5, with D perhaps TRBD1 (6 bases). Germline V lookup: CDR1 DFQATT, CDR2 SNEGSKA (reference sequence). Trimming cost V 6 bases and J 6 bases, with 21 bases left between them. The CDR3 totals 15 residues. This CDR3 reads CSANTGSRLSQPQHF. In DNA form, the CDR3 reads TGCAGTGCGAACACAGGGAGCCGACTTAGTCAGCCCCAGCATTTT.

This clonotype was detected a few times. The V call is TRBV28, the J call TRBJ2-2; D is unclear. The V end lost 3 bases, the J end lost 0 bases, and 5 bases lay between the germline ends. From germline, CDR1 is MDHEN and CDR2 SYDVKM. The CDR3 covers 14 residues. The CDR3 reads CASSFLPNTGELFF. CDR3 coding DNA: TGTGCCAGCAGTTTTCTACCGAACACCGGGGAGCTGTTTTTT.

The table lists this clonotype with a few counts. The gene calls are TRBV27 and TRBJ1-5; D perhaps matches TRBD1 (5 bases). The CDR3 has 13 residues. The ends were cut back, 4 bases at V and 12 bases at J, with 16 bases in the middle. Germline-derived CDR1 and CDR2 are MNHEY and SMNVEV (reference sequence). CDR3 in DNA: TGTGCCAGCAGTTCATCGGGGCTCGGGGGCCAGCATTTT. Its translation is CASSSSGLGGQHF.

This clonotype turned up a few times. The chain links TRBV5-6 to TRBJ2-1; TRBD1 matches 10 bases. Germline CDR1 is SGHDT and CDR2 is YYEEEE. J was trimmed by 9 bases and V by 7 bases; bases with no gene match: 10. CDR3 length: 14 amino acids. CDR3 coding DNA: TGTGCCAGCGTCCGGGACAGGGGAAAGTTTGAGCAGTTCTTC. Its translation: CASVRDRGKFEQFF.

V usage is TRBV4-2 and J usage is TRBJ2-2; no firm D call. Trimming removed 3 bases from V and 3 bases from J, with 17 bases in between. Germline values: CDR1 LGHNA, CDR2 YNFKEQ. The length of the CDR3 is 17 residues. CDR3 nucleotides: TGTGCCAGCAGCCAGAGACCCCTAGTTCGGGACACCGGGGAGCTGTTTTTT. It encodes CASSQRPLVRDTGELFF.